These 15 T cell receptor beta chains came from one sample sequenced in a study of identical twins. TCRdb re-called the 5' RACE reads through MiXCR, storing one row per CDR3 protein. The sample has around 960,000 distinct CDR3 sequences, roughly 12% seen once. These data were also reused for a study on yellow fever vaccine responses in identical twins.

Sequenced input: PBMCs. Every receptor here comes from a woman under 30 in good health.

This clonotype was counted between two and nine times. This rearrangement joins TRBV5-1 to TRBJ1-1; TRBD1 is a possible D gene (5 bases). CDR3 length: 12 amino acids. The germline V gene encodes CDR1 SGHRS and CDR2 YFSETQ. V was trimmed by 6 bases and J by 5 bases, leaving 11 bases between them. The CDR3 DNA reads as TGCGCCAGCATGGGCTGGGGGACTGAAGCTTTCTTT. Its translation: CASMGWGTEAFF.

This clonotype showed up just a few times. The chain employs TRBV7-9 and TRBJ2-5; 9 bases match TRBD2. Germline loops: CDR1 SEHNR, CDR2 FQNEAQ (reference sequence). This CDR3 contains 14 residues. The junction had 4 bases not matched to a gene; V was cut back by 8 bases and J by 0 bases. CDR3 loop: CASWSSGNQETQYF. Here the CDR3 DNA reads TGTGCCAGCTGGTCTAGCGGGAACCAAGAGACCCAGTACTTC.

V gene TRBV24-1 combines with J gene TRBJ2-1; tentative D call: TRBD1 (6 bases). The CDR3 totals 11 residues. Between the trimmed V and J ends, which lost 9 bases and 9 bases, there was a span of 11 bases. The germline V gene encodes CDR1 KGHDR and CDR2 SFDVKD. The DNA for the CDR3 is TGTGCCACCCAGGGGATCCGTGAGCAGTTCTTC. It is translated as CATQGIREQFF.

The V call is TRBV6-5, the J call TRBJ2-7; D may correspond to TRBD1 or TRBD2 (6 bases each). The V gene lost 2 bases and the J gene lost 0 bases, with 20 bases spanning the gap. The CDR3 sequence is 18 residues long. Germline V gene data show CDR1 as MNHEY and CDR2 as SVGAGI. The CDR3 region has the DNA TGTGCCAGCAGTTACGGGACAAGGGGACTGGCGGGCTCCTACGAGCAGTACTTC. Amino acids: CASSYGTRGLAGSYEQYF.

The V and J genes are TRBV9 and TRBJ2-1, with D perhaps given as TRBD1 or TRBD2 (5 bases each). CDR1 SGDLS and CDR2 YYNGEE come from the germline V gene. This CDR3 comprises 16 residues. V lost 4 bases, J lost 4 bases, and 18 bases lay in between. In DNA, the CDR3 is TGTGCCAGCAGCTCCTCCGGGACCCAGGGTTACAATGAGCAGTTCTTC. Protein: CASSSSGTQGYNEQFF.

Here the CDR3 DNA reads TGTGCCAGCAGCCAAGAACAGGGACCCTACGAGCAGTACTTC. It is translated as CASSQEQGPYEQYF. The rearrangement uses TRBV3-1 and TRBJ2-7, with D perhaps matching TRBD1 (6 bases). The germline V gene has CDR1 LGHDT and CDR2 YNNKEL (reference sequence). CDR3 length: 14 amino acids. V lost 0 bases to trimming and J lost 2 bases, with 8 bases between them.

The chain joins TRBV18 to TRBJ2-3, with 7 bases fitting TRBD2. Germline V CDR1 and CDR2: KGHSH, LQKENI. J was trimmed by 0 bases and V by 0 bases; bases with no gene match: 3. The CDR3 loop spans 16 amino acids. The CDR3, as DNA: TGTGCCAGCTCACCACCTGGACTAGTGAGCACAGATACGCAGTATTTT. It specifies CASSPPGLVSTDTQYF.

The chain combines TRBV7-9 with TRBJ2-3; 11 nucleotides align to TRBD2. Germline V lookup: CDR1 SEHNR, CDR2 FQNEAQ (reference sequence). V lost 4 bases to trimming and J lost 0 bases; unmatched junction nucleotides: 6. CDR3 size: 17 residues. In nucleotides, the CDR3 is TGTGCCAGCAGCTATTCGGGACTAGCGGCTAGCACAGATACGCAGTATTTT. Amino acid sequence: CASSYSGLAASTDTQYF.

The chain is built from TRBV25-1 and TRBJ2-1, with a possible D match to TRBD1 (6 bases). Germline CDR1 and CDR2: MGHDK and SYGVNS. The CDR3 length is 13 residues. The germline V and J ends were trimmed by 6 bases and 5 bases, with 11 bases remaining between them. CDR3 nucleotide sequence: TGTGCCAGCAGCGCAGACAGGAACAATGAGCAGTTCTTC. Encoded protein: CASSADRNNEQFF.

The chain is built from TRBV29-1 and TRBJ1-5, with D unresolved. The CDR3 loop spans 12 amino acids. Trimming removed 4 bases from V and 5 bases from J, with 9 bases in between. Germline CDR1 and CDR2: SQVTM and ANQGSEA. The CDR3 spells CSVGSRDQPQHF. Written as DNA, the CDR3 is TGCAGCGTTGGGTCCCGGGATCAGCCCCAGCATTTT.

This clonotype was recorded a few times. The chain couples TRBV15 to TRBJ2-1; no firm D call. Per the germline V gene, CDR1 is LNHNV and CDR2 is YYDKDF (reference sequence). Between the trimmed V and J ends, which lost 5 bases and 0 bases, there was a span of 11 bases. This CDR3 is 15 amino acids long. CDR3 DNA sequence: TGTGCCACCAGCCTTTGGACGAACTCCTACAATGAGCAGTTCTTC. Protein sequence: CATSLWTNSYNEQFF.

The chain is built from TRBV7-8 and TRBJ2-1, with 13 nucleotides matching TRBD2. The CDR3 is 18 amino acids. After removal of 5 bases from V and 7 bases from J, the junction contained 14 bases not matched to a gene. The germline CDR1 and CDR2 sequences are SGHVS and FQNEAQ. DNA for the CDR3: TGTGCCAGCAGCCTTTCGACTAGCGGGAGGCGGGGGTGGAATGAGCAGTTCTTC. Its translation: CASSLSTSGRRGWNEQFF.

This chain uses TRBV6-2 or TRBV6-3 with TRBJ1-5, with D perhaps TRBD1 (6 bases). Germline lookup yields CDR1 MNHEY and CDR2 SVGEGT. The CDR3 totals 16 residues. Trimming took off 7 bases at V and 2 bases at J, with 18 bases between the two ends. The CDR3 protein is CASNLAQGGGNQPQHF. In nucleotides, the CDR3 is TGTGCCAGCAATCTTGCACAGGGAGGAGGCAATCAGCCCCAGCATTTT.

This clonotype was counted only a few times. The DNA for the CDR3 is TGCAGCGCCTGGACAGGAAAAGGCCCTTACAATGAGCAGTTCTTC. Protein: CSAWTGKGPYNEQFF. This sequence joins TRBV29-1 and TRBJ2-1; TRBD1 matches 7 bases. V dropped 7 bases and J dropped 4; count of bases not matched to a gene: 13. The CDR3 has 15 residues. From germline, CDR1 is SQVTM and CDR2 ANQGSEA.

This chain joins TRBV29-1 and TRBJ1-5; D may be TRBD1 (5 bases). CDR3 length equals 14 residues. V lost 4 bases and J lost 2, with 12 bases in between. The germline CDR1 and CDR2 sequences are SQVTM and ANQGSEA. The CDR3 reads CSVVAQGGNQPQHF. The DNA of the CDR3 is TGCAGCGTTGTCGCGCAGGGAGGCAATCAGCCCCAGCATTTT.